The sequence of this T cell receptor beta chain was determined in a study of OX40 agonist ivuxolimab in advanced cancers. The wider study: Patients were dosed with the agonistic anti-OX40 (CD134) antibody ivuxolimab.

Generated by immunoSEQ multiplex PCR, the TCRdb table keeps only in-frame clones and is missing some. This sample has about 60,000 clones, with about 89% found just once. Trimming took off 5 bases at V and 7 bases at J, with 14 bases between the two ends. CDR3 length: 13 residues. Germline loops: CDR1 SGHNT, CDR2 YENEEA. Sequenced material: CD4+ or CD8+ T cells sorted from blood, taken in a trial of the OX40 agonist ivuxolimab. This clonotype was obtained from an adult with an advanced solid tumor such as melanoma, head and neck, liver or kidney cancer. The chain employs TRBV11-3 and TRBJ2-5, with D tentatively TRBD2 (6 bases). CDR3 DNA: TGTGCCAGCAGCCTCTCAGACGGGGGGACCCAGTACTTC. This codes for CASSLSDGGTQYF.